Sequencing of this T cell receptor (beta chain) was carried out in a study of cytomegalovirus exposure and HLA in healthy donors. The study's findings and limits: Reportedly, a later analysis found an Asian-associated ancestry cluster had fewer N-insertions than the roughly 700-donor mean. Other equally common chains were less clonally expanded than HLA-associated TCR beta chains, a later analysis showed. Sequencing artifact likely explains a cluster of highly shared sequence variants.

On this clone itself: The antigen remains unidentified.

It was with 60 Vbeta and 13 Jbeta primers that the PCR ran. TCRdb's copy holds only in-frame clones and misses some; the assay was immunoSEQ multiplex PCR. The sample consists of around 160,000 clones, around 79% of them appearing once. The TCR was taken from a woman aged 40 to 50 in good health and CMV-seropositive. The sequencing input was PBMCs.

The CDR3 nucleotides are TGTGCCAGCATCTGGGGGCGCACAGATACGCAGTATTTT. Protein: CASIWGRTDTQYF. This chain links TRBV6-1 with TRBJ2-3; the D gene is possibly TRBD1 (6 bases). CDR1 MNHNS and CDR2 SASEGT come from the germline V gene. V dropped 7 bases and J dropped 1 base, with 9 bases sitting between them. This CDR3 contains 13 residues.